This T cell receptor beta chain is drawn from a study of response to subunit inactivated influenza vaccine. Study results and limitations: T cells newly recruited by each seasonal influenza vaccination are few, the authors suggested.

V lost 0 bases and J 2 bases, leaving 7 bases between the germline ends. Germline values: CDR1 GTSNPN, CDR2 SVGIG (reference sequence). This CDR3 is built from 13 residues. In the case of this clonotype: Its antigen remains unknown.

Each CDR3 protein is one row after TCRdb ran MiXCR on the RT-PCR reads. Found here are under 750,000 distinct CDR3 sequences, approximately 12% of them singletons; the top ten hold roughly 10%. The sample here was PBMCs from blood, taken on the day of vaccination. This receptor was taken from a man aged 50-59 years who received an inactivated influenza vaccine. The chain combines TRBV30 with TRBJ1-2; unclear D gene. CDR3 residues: CAWSVSPNYGYTF. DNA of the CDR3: TGTGCCTGGAGTGTCTCGCCGAACTATGGCTACACCTTC.